A selection of T cell receptor beta chains follows, all from one sample in a study of blood T cell repertoires in COVID-19. Sequenced by immunoSEQ multiplex PCR; TCRdb stores in-frame clones only, minus some. The sample lists about 350,000 clones, over 80% occurring once. The sequencing sample was made of peripheral blood. The receptors derive from a man under 40 with COVID-19, enrolled during active disease. Both conserved end residues are part of each CDR3. The order of the fields is V gene, clone size, J gene, D gene, CDR3 protein, CDR3 DNA. A D gene is named only where the DNA matches it firmly. Only part of the rows carry a size: once, few, many, or a class if the clone is expanded.

v_gene: TRBV29-1
abundance: NA
j_gene: TRBJ2-2
d_gene: NA
CDR3aa: CSVDGQGAFKDGELFF
CDR3nt: TGCAGCGTTGATGGGCAAGGGGCTTTTAAGGACGGGGAGCTGTTTTTT

v_gene: TRBV19
abundance: NA
j_gene: TRBJ2-5
d_gene: NA
CDR3aa: CASSQGVETQYF
CDR3nt: TGTGCCAGTTCGCAAGGGGTGGAGACCCAGTACTTC

v_gene: TRBV6-5
abundance: once
j_gene: TRBJ2-7
d_gene: NA
CDR3aa: CAAHTVTYEQYF
CDR3nt: TGTGCCGCCCACACAGTGACCTACGAGCAGTACTTC

v_gene: TRBV27
abundance: NA
j_gene: TRBJ2-7
d_gene: NA
CDR3aa: CASSLAGQGSYEQYF
CDR3nt: TGTGCCAGCAGCCTAGCGGGACAGGGGAGCTACGAGCAGTACTTC

v_gene: TRBV2
abundance: few
j_gene: TRBJ2-1
d_gene: NA
CDR3aa: CASSEVRSIYNEQFF
CDR3nt: TGTGCCAGCAGTGAAGTTAGGAGCATTTACAATGAGCAGTTCTTC

v_gene: TRBV19
abundance: few
j_gene: TRBJ1-1
d_gene: NA
CDR3aa: CASSIAPTQNTEAFF
CDR3nt: TGTGCCAGTAGTATAGCCCCGACACAGAACACTGAAGCTTTCTTT

v_gene: TRBV7-7
abundance: NA
j_gene: TRBJ2-1
d_gene: TRBD1
CDR3aa: CASSLTDRGQQFF
CDR3nt: TGTGCCAGCAGCTTAACCGACAGGGGGCAGCAGTTCTTC

v_gene: TRBV3-1/TRBV3-2
abundance: NA
j_gene: TRBJ1-5
d_gene: TRBD1
CDR3aa: CASSRDSSNQPQHF
CDR3nt: TGTGCCAGCAGCCGGGACAGTAGCAATCAGCCCCAGCATTTT

v_gene: TRBV5-1
abundance: NA
j_gene: TRBJ1-3
d_gene: NA
CDR3aa: CASSRHTNQGPSGNTIYF
CDR3nt: TGCGCCAGCAGCCGACATACAAATCAGGGTCCTTCTGGAAACACCATATATTTT

v_gene: TRBV19
abundance: NA
j_gene: TRBJ2-2
d_gene: NA
CDR3aa: CASSNRLWDTGELFF
CDR3nt: TGTGCCAGTAGTAACAGGCTTTGGGACACCGGGGAGCTGTTTTTT

v_gene: TRBV9
abundance: NA
j_gene: TRBJ2-7
d_gene: TRBD2
CDR3aa: CASSVAAGDYEQYF
CDR3nt: TGTGCCAGCAGCGTAGCGGCGGGGGACTACGAGCAGTACTTC

v_gene: TRBV4-3
abundance: once
j_gene: TRBJ2-7
d_gene: NA
CDR3aa: CASSQGTGDYEQYF
CDR3nt: TGCGCCAGCAGCCAAGGAACGGGGGACTACGAGCAGTACTTC

v_gene: TRBV20-1
abundance: NA
j_gene: TRBJ2-5
d_gene: NA
CDR3aa: CSARPEETQYF
CDR3nt: TGCAGTGCTAGACCAGAAGAGACCCAGTACTTC

v_gene: TRBV18
abundance: NA
j_gene: TRBJ1-5
d_gene: NA
CDR3aa: CASSPTTQFGQPQHF
CDR3nt: TGTGCCAGCTCACCAACCACGCAATTCGGTCAGCCCCAGCATTTT

v_gene: TRBV3-1/TRBV3-2
abundance: NA
j_gene: TRBJ2-1
d_gene: TRBD1
CDR3aa: CASSTRTGYYNEQFF
CDR3nt: TGTGCCAGCAGCACCCGGACAGGGTATTACAATGAGCAGTTCTTC

v_gene: TRBV6-2/TRBV6-3
abundance: NA
j_gene: TRBJ1-5
d_gene: NA
CDR3aa: CASSFIQDHQPQHF
CDR3nt: TGTGCCAGCAGTTTCATACAGGATCATCAGCCCCAGCATTTT

v_gene: TRBV27
abundance: NA
j_gene: TRBJ2-1
d_gene: NA
CDR3aa: CASSFAAAYYNEQFF
CDR3nt: TGTGCCAGCAGTTTCGCGGCGGCTTACTACAATGAGCAGTTCTTC